The T cell receptor beta chain described here comes from a study of OX40 agonist ivuxolimab in advanced cancers. Overall study context: Eligibility admitted prior anti-PD-1, anti-PD-L1 or anti-CTLA-4 therapy; 35% to 40% had some.

This clone showed up just once. Its matching antigen is unknown. The V and J ends lost 0 bases and 4 bases respectively, with 4 bases between them. The CDR3 sequence is 11 residues long. The V gene's germline CDR1 is DFQATT and CDR2 SNEGSKA (reference sequence). Sequenced by immunoSEQ multiplex PCR; TCRdb stores in-frame clones only, minus some. The sample consists of 50,000 or so clones, approximately 75% of them appearing once. Study-wide results and caveats: Clonal expansion was among the lowest in partial responders at 0.1-3.0 mg/kg, especially CD8+. The work left the antigen specificity of expanded peripheral T cells undetermined.

The sample in question was CD4+ or CD8+ T cells sorted from blood, obtained in a trial of the OX40 agonist ivuxolimab. This receptor was identified in an adult with an advanced solid tumor such as melanoma, head and neck, liver or kidney cancer. The genes are TRBV20-1 and TRBJ2-7; unclear D gene. CDR3 nucleotide sequence: TGCAGTGCTAGAGATCTGTACGAGCAGTACTTC. This translates into CSARDLYEQYF.